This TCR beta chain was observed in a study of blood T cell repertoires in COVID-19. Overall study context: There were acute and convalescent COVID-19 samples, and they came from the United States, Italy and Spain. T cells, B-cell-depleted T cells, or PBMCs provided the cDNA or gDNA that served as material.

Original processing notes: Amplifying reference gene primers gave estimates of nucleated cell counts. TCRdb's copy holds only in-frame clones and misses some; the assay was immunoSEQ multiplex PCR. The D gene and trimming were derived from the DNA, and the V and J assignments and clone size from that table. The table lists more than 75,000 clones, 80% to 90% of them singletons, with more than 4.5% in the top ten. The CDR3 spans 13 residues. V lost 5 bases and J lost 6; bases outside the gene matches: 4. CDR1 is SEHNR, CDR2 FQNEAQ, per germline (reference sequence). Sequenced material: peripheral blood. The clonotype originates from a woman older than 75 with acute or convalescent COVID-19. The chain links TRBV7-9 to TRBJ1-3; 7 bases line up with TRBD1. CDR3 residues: CASSEGQTNTIYF. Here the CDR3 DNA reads TGTGCCAGCAGCGAGGGACAGACAAACACCATATATTTT.